This TCR beta chain was sequenced during a study of blood T cell repertoires in COVID-19. The V segment lost 2 bases and the J segment 6 bases; nucleotides outside the gene matches: 13. CDR1 SGHDN and CDR2 FVKESK come from the germline V gene. The CDR3 sequence is 18 residues long. Method: immunoSEQ multiplex PCR; TCRdb's copy keeps in-frame clones and lacks some. The data contain 100,000 to 150,000 clones, under 95% of them singletons. V usage is TRBV14 and J usage is TRBJ1-6; 7 nucleotides align to TRBD1. The source is a man aged 50-60 years with active COVID-19. Material: peripheral blood. The DNA of the CDR3 is TGTGCCAGCAGCCAAAAAATGTGGACAGGAGGAATTAATTCACCCCTCCACTTT. Translated: CASSQKMWTGGINSPLHF. The full variable domain, in which reference TRBV14 and TRBJ1-6 provide the parts outside the CDR3, is EAGVTQFPSHSVIEKGQTVTLRCDPISGHDNLYWYRRVMGKEIKFLLHFVKESKQDESGMPNNRFLAERTGGTYSTLKVQPAELEDSGVYFCASSQKMWTGGINSPLHFGNGTRLTVT.